This entry lists 18 T cell receptor beta chains sequenced from one sample in a study of metastatic and nonmetastatic thyroid tumors. TCRdb re-called the PCR reads with MiXCR. The sample lists tens of thousands of clones; around an eighth were seen once. Among the patients, none had received any treatment before thyroid surgery. Sequenced input: blood. These receptors all stem from a female donor with papillary thyroid cancer or a benign thyroid nodule (not recorded which). Some clones in this sample may be carry-over from other donors' samples.

This clone was observed many times. The genes are TRBV3-1 and TRBJ2-7; 14 bases agree with TRBD2. Germline V gives CDR1 LGHDT, CDR2 YNNKEL (reference sequence). V was pared by 4 bases and J by 4 bases, with 3 bases of the junction left unmatched. The CDR3 covers 15 residues. This CDR3 reads CASSLGLAGVYEQYF. Written as DNA, the CDR3 is TGTGCCAGCAGCCTGGGACTAGCGGGAGTTTACGAGCAGTACTTC.

This clone has a count of ten or more. The chain's CDR3 is CASSPAGGDYGYTF. In nucleotides, the CDR3 is TGTGCCAGCAGCCCTGCAGGGGGGGACTATGGCTACACCTTC. The chain joins TRBV5-4 to TRBJ1-2, with 7 bases matching TRBD1. CDR3 length: 14 amino acids. With 4 bases clipped from V and 3 bases from J, the junction kept 6 bases outside the gene matches. Germline V gene lookup returns CDR1 SGHNT and CDR2 YYREEE (reference sequence).

V and J are TRBV30 and TRBJ1-1, with 9 bases matching TRBD1. Germline CDR1 reads GTSNPN; CDR2 reads SVGIG (reference sequence). V lost 5 bases to trimming and J lost 1 base; unmatched junction nucleotides: 2. The CDR3 contains 13 residues. CDR3 protein: CAWGGQGNTEAFF. The CDR3 DNA sequence: TGTGCCTGGGGGGGACAGGGGAACACTGAAGCTTTCTTT.

The sample holds many counts of this clone. This chain uses TRBV5-5 with TRBJ2-5; 10 bases are a match to TRBD2. The CDR3 is 13 residues long. V shed 4 bases and J 4 bases; nucleotides not matched to a gene: 1. Germline V gene lookup returns CDR1 SGHKS and CDR2 YYEKEE (reference sequence). The CDR3 coding sequence is TGTGCCAGCAGCCGACTAGCGGGAGAGACCCAGTACTTC. It is translated as CASSRLAGETQYF. The full variable domain, completed using reference TRBV5-5 and TRBJ2-5, is DAGVTQSPTHLIKTRGQQVTLRCSPISGHKSVSWYQQVLGQGPQFIFQYYEKEERGRGNFPDRFSARQFPNYSSELNVNALLLGDSALYLCASSRLAGETQYFGPGTRLLVL.

This clone was seen ten or more times. The chain has TRBV7-3 and TRBJ1-1, with 7 bases that match TRBD1. The CDR3 is made up of 18 amino acids. Trimming removed 5 bases from V and 1 base from J; junction bases left unmatched: 16. Germline V gene data show CDR1 as SGHTA and CDR2 as FQGTGA. The CDR3 loop reads CASSPKTRQGNRNTEAFF. The DNA of the CDR3 is TGTGCCAGCAGCCCGAAAACCCGACAGGGCAATCGGAACACTGAAGCTTTCTTT. Drawing the rest from reference TRBV7-3 and TRBJ1-1, the complete variable domain is GAGVSQTPSNKVTEKGKYVELRCDPISGHTALYWYRQSLGQGPEFLIYFQGTGAADDSGLPNDRFFAVRPEGSVSTLKIQRTERGDSAVYLCASSPKTRQGNRNTEAFFGQGTRLTVV.

This clone showed up many times. V usage is TRBV7-3 and J usage is TRBJ2-7; D is unclear. The germline V gene encodes CDR1 SGHTA and CDR2 FQGTGA. CDR3 size: 14 residues. V gave up 9 bases and J gave up 2 bases, with 17 bases separating them. CDR3 in amino acids: CASRARRVTYEQYF. In DNA, the CDR3 is TGTGCCAGTCGCGCTAGGAGAGTTACCTACGAGCAGTACTTC.

The CDR3 spells CSAEDSGRGYEQYF. CDR3 in DNA: TGCAGTGCTGAAGATAGCGGGAGGGGGTACGAGCAGTACTTC. The rearrangement uses TRBV20-1 and TRBJ2-7, with 11 bases lining up with TRBD2. Trimming cost V 5 bases and J 4 bases; bases outside gene matches: 7. CDR3 length: 14 residues. Germline V gives CDR1 DFQATT, CDR2 SNEGSKA (reference sequence).

The table lists this clone with many counts. The chain employs TRBV29-1 and TRBJ1-2, with D perhaps TRBD1 (6 bases). The CDR3 length is 12 residues. V lost 0 bases and J lost 4, with 6 bases in between. Per germline, CDR1 SQVTM and CDR2 ANQGSEA. The CDR3 bases are TGCAGCGTTGAAGACAGGGGCTATGGCTACACCTTC. Translation gives CSVEDRGYGYTF. The whole variable domain, filled in from reference TRBV29-1 and TRBJ1-2, reads SAVISQKPSRDICQRGTSLTIQCQVDSQVTMMFWYRQQPGQSLTLIATANQGSEATYESGFVIDKFPISRPNLTFSTLTVSNMSPEDSSIYLCSVEDRGYGYTFGSGTRLTVV.

J is TRBJ2-7 and V is TRBV6-1, with TRBD1 as a possible D gene (6 bases). The CDR3 has 15 residues. V gave up 6 bases and J gave up 3 bases, with 18 bases separating them. Germline V gene sequence: CDR1 MNHNS, CDR2 SASEGT. This CDR3 reads CASSDYRVNYYEQYF. In nucleotides, the CDR3 is TGTGCCAGCAGCGATTACAGGGTAAATTACTACGAGCAGTACTTC.

This clone was observed at least ten times. The gene calls are TRBV24-1 and TRBJ2-3, with TRBD2 matching over 12 bases. Germline V gene lookup returns CDR1 KGHDR and CDR2 SFDVKD. V gave up 3 bases and J gave up 6 bases; unmatched junction bases: 6. This CDR3 region has 16 residues. The CDR3 region is CATSDNGLAGFDTQYF. The CDR3 coding sequence is TGTGCCACCAGTGATAACGGACTAGCGGGATTCGATACGCAGTATTTT.

This chain uses TRBV2 with TRBJ2-3; 13 bases agree with TRBD2. The CDR3 covers 19 residues. Germline V gives CDR1 SNHLY, CDR2 FYNNEI. With 6 bases clipped from V and 2 bases from J, the junction kept 14 bases outside the gene matches. The CDR3, as DNA: TGTGCCAGCAGGGATACTAGCGGGAGGGCCAATTTCCCCACAGATACGCAGTATTTT. Its protein is CASRDTSGRANFPTDTQYF.

In its sample, this clone was seen many times. V usage is TRBV2 and J usage is TRBJ2-1, with a weak D call TRBD1 (5 bases). This CDR3 comprises 13 residues. V lost 6 bases to trimming and J lost 6 bases, with 12 bases between them. Germline V CDR1 and CDR2: SNHLY, FYNNEI. The DNA of the CDR3 is TGTGCCAGCAGGGACATCTTAGCCAATGAGCAGTTCTTC. This sequence encodes CASRDILANEQFF.

This clone came up a few times. V is TRBV7-9 and J is TRBJ1-5, with no clear D. Trimming took off 7 bases at V and 1 base at J, with 5 bases between the two ends. This CDR3 is 12 amino acids long. Germline loops: CDR1 SEHNR, CDR2 FQNEAQ (reference sequence). CDR3 sequence reads: CASTRSNQPQHF. CDR3 DNA sequence: TGTGCCAGCACCCGAAGCAATCAGCCCCAGCATTTT.

This clone was detected ten times or more. The chain combines TRBV28 with TRBJ1-1, with TRBD1 identical over 11 bases. The V segment lost 5 bases and the J segment 4 bases; nucleotides outside the gene matches: 6. In germline, CDR1 is MDHEN, CDR2 SYDVKM. There are 15 residues in the CDR3. The CDR3 protein is CASSPPGTGGTEAFF. CDR3 DNA sequence: TGTGCCAGCAGTCCACCCGGGACAGGGGGCACTGAAGCTTTCTTT. Drawing the rest from reference TRBV28 and TRBJ1-1, the complete variable domain is DVKVTQSSRYLVKRTGEKVFLECVQDMDHENMFWYRQDPGLGLRLIYFSYDVKMKEKGDIPEGYSVSREKKERFSLILESASTNQTSMYLCASSPPGTGGTEAFFGQGTRLTVV.

This clone is deemed medium-sized. CDR3: CASSYSGGWEQYF. The CDR3 bases are TGTGCCAGCAGTTACTCAGGGGGATGGGAGCAGTACTTC. V gene TRBV6-5 combines with J gene TRBJ2-7; D might be TRBD1 (6 bases). Per germline, CDR1 MNHEY and CDR2 SVGAGI. This CDR3 contains 13 residues. Between the trimmed V and J ends, which lost 0 bases and 7 bases, there was a span of 10 bases.

There are many counts of this clone. This rearrangement joins TRBV28 to TRBJ2-3; 9 bases align to TRBD1. This CDR3 is built from 15 residues. In germline, CDR1 is MDHEN, CDR2 SYDVKM. Losses at the gene ends were 6 bases for V and 11 bases for J; bases not matched to a gene: 15. The CDR3 sequence: CASSSNTGGTVRQYF. The DNA of the CDR3 is TGTGCCAGCAGCTCTAATACAGGGGGCACAGTTCGGCAGTATTTT.

In its sample, this clone is medium-sized. The chain joins TRBV27 to TRBJ1-6; no definite D call. Trimming removed 1 base at V and 6 bases at J, with 13 bases between. CDR1 is MNHEY, CDR2 SMNVEV, per germline (reference sequence). The CDR3 spans 16 residues. The CDR3 nucleotides read TGTGCCAGCAGTTTATGGTCCGACGCTACTAATTCACCCCTCCACTTT. It specifies CASSLWSDATNSPLHF.

This clone was seen repeatedly, ten times or more. This CDR3 is also generated by other DNA sequences in the sample. V and J are TRBV30 and TRBJ2-1, with 8 bases that match TRBD2. CDR3 length: 16 amino acids. V shed 0 bases, J shed 0 bases, and the junction held 4 bases outside the gene matches. In germline, CDR1 is GTSNPN, CDR2 SVGIG (reference sequence). The CDR3 region is CAWSVSGLASYNEQFF. In DNA, the CDR3 is TGTGCCTGGAGTGTTAGCGGACTAGCCTCCTACAATGAGCAGTTCTTC. Complete variable domain (other parts from reference TRBV30 and TRBJ2-1): SQTIHQWPATLVQPVGSPLSLECTVEGTSNPNLYWYRQAAGRGLQLLFYSVGIGQISSEVPQNLSASRPQDRQFILSSKKLLLSDSGFYLCAWSVSGLASYNEQFFGPGTRLTVL.